This T cell receptor (beta chain) originates from a study of control samples from healthy donors and cancer patients. The CDR3 loop spans 11 amino acids. V was pared by 3 bases and J by 2 bases, with 3 bases between. CDR1 is SGHDT, CDR2 YYEEEE, per germline. Assay used: immunoSEQ multiplex PCR; TCRdb lists only in-frame clones, some missing. The sample yields some 97,000 clones, roughly 90% seen once. The clonotype was recovered from a woman in her forties or fifties in good health. The genes are TRBV5-6 and TRBJ2-7; D gene ambiguous. The sequenced material came from blood. The CDR3 coding sequence is TGTGCCAGCAGCTGGGCCTACGAGCAGTACTTC. It is translated as CASSWAYEQYF.